The 24 T cell receptor beta chains below come from one sample, sequenced in a study of CD4 T cell repertoires in COVID-19. Only in-frame clones appear in the TCRdb table, and some are missing; sequencing was by immunoSEQ multiplex PCR. This table has 70,000 to 95,000 clones, about 83% appearing once. Sample: CD4+ T cells from peripheral blood, taken after recovery from COVID-19. Source of these receptors: a human donor who had COVID-19.

The CDR3, as DNA: TGTGCCAGTAGATGGGCAGGGGGAAATGGCTACACCTTC. Its translation: CASRWAGGNGYTF. This chain uses TRBV19 with TRBJ1-2; 7 bases line up with TRBD1. The CDR3 loop spans 13 amino acids. Trimming cost V 6 bases and J 6 bases; bases outside gene matches: 7. The V gene's germline CDR1 is LNHDA and CDR2 SQIVND (reference sequence).

The chain employs TRBV27 and TRBJ2-3; TRBD1 aligns across 9 bases. V shed 5 bases, J shed 6 bases, and the junction held 6 bases outside the gene matches. This CDR3 spans 14 amino acids. Germline lookup yields CDR1 MNHEY and CDR2 SMNVEV (reference sequence). CDR3 protein: CASSRDRVIDTQYF. For the CDR3, the DNA is TGTGCCAGCAGTCGGGACAGGGTTATCGATACGCAGTATTTT.

This chain links TRBV19 with TRBJ1-2, with unresolved D. Germline CDR1 reads LNHDA; CDR2 reads SQIVND (reference sequence). This CDR3 has 13 amino acids. V was trimmed by 0 bases and J by 8 bases, leaving 10 bases between them. DNA for the CDR3: TGTGCCAGTAGTATAGAGGGCCGGAGGGGCTACACCTTC. Its translation: CASSIEGRRGYTF. Filled out from reference TRBV19 and TRBJ1-2, the complete variable domain reads DGGITQSPKYLFRKEGQNVTLSCEQNLNHDAMYWYRQDPGQGLRLIYYSQIVNDFQKGDIAEGYSVSREKKESFPLTVTSAQKNPTAFYLCASSIEGRRGYTFGSGTRLTVV.

The chain joins TRBV6-5 to TRBJ1-4, with D unresolved. Per germline, CDR1 MNHEY and CDR2 SVGAGI. The CDR3 loop spans 12 amino acids. V lost 7 bases and J lost 8, with 11 bases in between. As DNA, the CDR3 is TGTGCCAGCAATGGGGTTGGCGAAAAACTGTTTTTT. Translated, it gives CASNGVGEKLFF.

DNA of the CDR3: TGTGCCAGCAGGGCCCAGCGGCACACAGATACGCAGTATTTT. Protein sequence: CASRAQRHTDTQYF. This chain uses TRBV2 with TRBJ2-3; a weak D match, TRBD2 (5 bases). CDR3 length: 14 amino acids. V dropped 6 bases and J dropped 2 bases, with 12 bases sitting between them. Germline V gives CDR1 SNHLY, CDR2 FYNNEI.

This clone was seen only a few times. The CDR3 protein is CASSPGGTMDEQYF. CDR3 in DNA: TGTGCCAGCAGCCCAGGGGGAACGATGGACGAGCAGTACTTC. This chain links TRBV28 with TRBJ2-7; the match to TRBD1 covers 7 bases. Germline CDR1 and CDR2: MDHEN and SYDVKM. This CDR3 region has 14 residues. J was trimmed by 5 bases and V by 6 bases; bases with no gene match: 10.

The J gene is TRBJ2-1, the V gene TRBV11-2; TRBD2 aligns across 12 bases. The CDR3 is 16 amino acids. Germline V CDR1 and CDR2: SGHAT, FQNNGV. J was trimmed by 4 bases and V by 5 bases; bases with no gene match: 6. In DNA form, the CDR3 reads TGTGCCAGCAGCAATCTAGCGGGAGGGATTTACAATGAGCAGTTCTTC. It encodes CASSNLAGGIYNEQFF.

The chain has TRBV10-2 and TRBJ1-6; D remains unclear. In germline, CDR1 is WSHSY, CDR2 SAAADI. There are 15 residues in the CDR3. V was clipped by 1 base and J by 7 bases, with 11 bases between them. CDR3 coding DNA: TGCGCCAGCAGTGAGTATCGGCCGGGGAATTCACCCCTCCACTTT. Its translation: CASSEYRPGNSPLHF.

The gene calls are TRBV2 and TRBJ1-2, with a tentative D call TRBD1 (6 bases). The CDR3 totals 14 residues. CDR1 is SNHLY, CDR2 FYNNEI, per germline. Trimming left V 6 bases short and J 8 bases short, with 19 bases between. CDR3 coding DNA: TGTGCCAGCAGGATAGGGGGAATTGCAGGAGGCTACACCTTC. It specifies CASRIGGIAGGYTF.

The CDR3 is CASSLGGTLTNEKLFF. The CDR3 DNA is TGCGCCAGCAGCTTGGGCGGGACACTAACTAATGAAAAACTGTTTTTT. V gene TRBV5-1 combines with J gene TRBJ1-4; D is perhaps TRBD1 (6 bases). Trimming left V 0 bases short and J 1 base short, with 10 bases between. This CDR3 spans 16 amino acids. CDR1 and CDR2 from the germline V gene are SGHRS and YFSETQ.

The genes are TRBV6-5 and TRBJ2-5, with 7 bases fitting TRBD1. With 6 bases clipped from V and 4 bases from J, the junction kept 5 bases outside the gene matches. The CDR3 sequence is 13 residues long. Germline V gene lookup returns CDR1 MNHEY and CDR2 SVGAGI. The CDR3 sequence: CASRGTGAETQYF. The CDR3 coding sequence is TGTGCCAGCAGGGGAACAGGGGCAGAGACCCAGTACTTC.

The chain recombines TRBV29-1 with TRBJ2-2, with TRBD2 identical over 7 bases. V shed 7 bases and J 3 bases; nucleotides not matched to a gene: 11. Germline V gives CDR1 SQVTM, CDR2 ANQGSEA. The CDR3 has 15 amino acids. Here the CDR3 DNA reads TGCAGCGCGCTGCGGGGGAATATGGACACCGGGGAGCTGTTTTTT. It codes for CSALRGNMDTGELFF.

This clone was counted once. V is TRBV9 and J is TRBJ2-2; 10 bases agree with TRBD1. CDR1 SGDLS and CDR2 YYNGEE come from the germline V gene. The CDR3 extends over 16 amino acids. The ends lost 4 bases at V and 6 bases at J; junction bases unmatched: 9. CDR3 nucleotides: TGTGCCAGCAGCCTAGAGGGACAGGGGAGGTCCGGGGAGCTGTTTTTT. Translated: CASSLEGQGRSGELFF.

The CDR3 protein is CASRSGTVNIQYF. In DNA form, the CDR3 reads TGCGCCAGCAGGTCCGGGACAGTAAACATTCAGTACTTC. This sequence joins TRBV5-1 and TRBJ2-4, with 7 nucleotides matching TRBD1. The CDR3 spans 13 residues. Looked up from germline, CDR1 is SGHRS and CDR2 is YFSETQ. V dropped 5 bases and J dropped 6; count of bases not matched to a gene: 5.

The chain carries TRBV5-6 and TRBJ1-4; D is perhaps TRBD1 (6 bases). Between the trimmed V and J ends, which lost 2 bases and 5 bases, there was a span of 10 bases. The CDR3 totals 14 residues. In germline, CDR1 is SGHDT, CDR2 YYEEEE. The CDR3, as DNA: TGTGCCAGCAGCTTTTTAACAGGGAATGAAAAACTGTTTTTT. It specifies CASSFLTGNEKLFF.

This chain connects TRBV5-1 to TRBJ2-2, with a possible D match to TRBD2 (7 bases). In germline, CDR1 is SGHRS, CDR2 YFSETQ. V gave up 10 bases and J gave up 0 bases, with 19 bases separating them. This CDR3 spans 16 amino acids. The CDR3 nucleotides read TGCGCCCGCGGAGGGGGGGCTACATCGAACACCGGGGAGCTGTTTTTT. Translation gives CARGGGATSNTGELFF.

This chain uses TRBV19 with TRBJ1-3, with D uncertain. V dropped 5 bases and J dropped 1 base, with 12 bases sitting between them. The CDR3 spans 15 residues. Germline loops: CDR1 LNHDA, CDR2 SQIVND (reference sequence). The CDR3 is CASSPATSSGNTIYF. The CDR3 DNA is TGTGCCAGTAGTCCGGCGACCTCATCTGGAAACACCATATATTTT.

J is TRBJ2-5 and V is TRBV6-5, with 9 bases aligning to TRBD2. Germline V lookup: CDR1 MNHEY, CDR2 SVGAGI. Germline trimming cut 8 bases from V and 1 base from J; bases unmatched to any gene: 8. The CDR3 contains 15 residues. The CDR3, as DNA: TGTGCCAGCCGACTAGCGGTAAGCCGCCAAGAGACCCAGTACTTC. It specifies CASRLAVSRQETQYF.

The chain employs TRBV5-1 and TRBJ1-2; D is possibly TRBD1 (6 bases). The CDR3 totals 14 residues. Germline V CDR1 and CDR2: SGHRS, YFSETQ. V was trimmed by 4 bases and J by 5 bases, leaving 15 bases between them. CDR3 coding DNA: TGCGCCAGCAGCCCGGGGGACACGGAGTATGGCTACACCTTC. It encodes CASSPGDTEYGYTF.

V is TRBV29-1 and J is TRBJ1-1; unclear D gene. Per germline, CDR1 SQVTM and CDR2 ANQGSEA. Between the trimmed V and J ends, which lost 8 bases and 7 bases, there was a span of 17 bases. The CDR3 is 12 residues long. CDR3 residues: CSPWTLGGEAFF. CDR3 coding DNA: TGCAGCCCCTGGACTCTAGGCGGTGAAGCTTTCTTT.

The chain couples TRBV11-2 to TRBJ2-5; TRBD2 aligns across 8 bases. The CDR3 loop spans 14 amino acids. Trimming took 5 bases from V and 5 from J; bases not matched to a gene: 7. Germline V gives CDR1 SGHAT, CDR2 FQNNGV. CDR3 nucleotides: TGTGCCAGCAGCCTGACCTTAGCGGGGGAGACCCAGTACTTC. Its translation: CASSLTLAGETQYF.

The chain has TRBV28 and TRBJ2-7; tentative D call: TRBD1 (7 bases). Germline CDR1 reads MDHEN; CDR2 reads SYDVKM. V lost 5 bases to trimming and J lost 2 bases, with 16 bases between them. The length of the CDR3 is 15 residues. The DNA of the CDR3 is TGTGCCAGCAGTGACCCCAGGGGGGAGACCTACGAGCAGTACTTC. It is translated as CASSDPRGETYEQYF.

The rearrangement uses TRBV3-1 (or the pseudogene TRBV3-2) and TRBJ1-5; D not resolved. The V gene lost 1 base and the J gene lost 7 bases, with 8 bases spanning the gap. Germline assignment: CDR1 LGHDT and CDR2 YNNKEL (reference sequence). The CDR3 runs 13 residues. CDR3 protein: CASSQVPQQPQHF. CDR3 bases: TGTGCCAGCAGCCAAGTCCCCCAACAGCCCCAGCATTTT.

CDR3 in amino acids: CASSLDSRRGFQGARIGYTF. CDR3 DNA: TGTGCCAGCAGCTTAGATTCGCGGAGGGGCTTCCAGGGGGCTCGAATAGGCTACACCTTC. V and J are TRBV11-2 and TRBJ1-2; 8 bases map to TRBD1. This CDR3 has 20 residues. The V gene end was trimmed by 0 bases and the J gene end by 8 bases; junction bases not matched to a gene: 23. Germline CDR1 reads SGHAT; CDR2 reads FQNNGV.